The source of this T cell receptor (beta chain) is a study of cytomegalovirus exposure and HLA in healthy donors. Study observations and caveats: TCR beta chains numbering approximately 150 were designated cytomegalovirus-associated.

Notes on this clone: No antigen is known for it.

Primers: 60 Vbeta forward and 13 Jbeta reverse. The repertoire was sequenced with immunoSEQ multiplex PCR; TCRdb's copy has only in-frame clones and lacks some. The sample carries fewer than 100,000 clones, just under 80% recorded once. Per germline, CDR1 SGHRS and CDR2 YFSETQ. CDR3 length equals 16 residues. The V segment lost 0 bases and the J segment 3 bases; nucleotides outside the gene matches: 5. The sample was PBMCs. The receptor's source is a woman between 35 and 50 years old in good health and CMV-seronegative. The chain uses TRBV5-1 and TRBJ2-3; 9 nucleotides match TRBD2. The CDR3 DNA reads TGCGCCAGCAGCTTGGTTGGTAGCGGGGGAACAGATACGCAGTATTTT. Translating gives CASSLVGSGGTDTQYF.